This T cell receptor beta chain stems from a study of blood T cell repertoires in COVID-19. On the study more broadly: From the United States, Italy and Spain came samples of acute and convalescent COVID-19. Sample material is recorded as cDNA or gDNA derived from T cells, B-cell-depleted T cells, or PBMCs.

A Seattle source enrolled patients during active infection and followed them longitudinally. Assay used: immunoSEQ multiplex PCR; TCRdb lists only in-frame clones, some missing. The sample contains 150,000 to 200,000 clones, approximately 86% of which appear only once. The ends lost 0 bases at V and 3 bases at J; junction bases unmatched: 2. Germline assignment: CDR1 SGHDT and CDR2 YYEEEE. This CDR3 has 14 residues. J is TRBJ2-7 and V is TRBV5-6, with TRBD2 identical over 8 bases. The sequenced sample was peripheral blood. This clonotype was sampled from a man in his fifties or sixties with COVID-19, enrolled during active disease. The CDR3 sequence: CASSLEREIYEQYF. Written as DNA, the CDR3 is TGTGCCAGCAGCTTGGAGCGGGAGATCTACGAGCAGTACTTC. Filled out from reference TRBV5-6 and TRBJ2-7, the complete variable domain reads DAGVTQSPTHLIKTRGQQVTLRCSPKSGHDTVSWYQQALGQGPQFIFQYYEEEERQRGNFPDRFSGHQFPNYSSELNVNALLLGDSALYLCASSLEREIYEQYFGPGTRLTVT.